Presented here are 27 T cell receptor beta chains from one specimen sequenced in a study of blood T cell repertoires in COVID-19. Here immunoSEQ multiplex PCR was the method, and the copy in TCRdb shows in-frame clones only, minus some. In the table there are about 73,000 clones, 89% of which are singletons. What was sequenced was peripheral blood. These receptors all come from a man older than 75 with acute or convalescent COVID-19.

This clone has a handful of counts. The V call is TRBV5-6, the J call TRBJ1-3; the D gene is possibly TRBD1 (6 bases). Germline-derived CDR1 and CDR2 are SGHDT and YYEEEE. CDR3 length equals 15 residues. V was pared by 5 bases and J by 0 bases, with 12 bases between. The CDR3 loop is CASSFRGPSGNTIYF. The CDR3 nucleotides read TGTGCCAGCAGTTTCAGGGGACCCTCTGGAAACACCATATATTTT.

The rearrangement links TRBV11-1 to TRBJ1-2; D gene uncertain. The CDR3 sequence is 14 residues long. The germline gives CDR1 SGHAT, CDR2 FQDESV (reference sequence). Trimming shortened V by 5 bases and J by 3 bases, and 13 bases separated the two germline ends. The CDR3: CASSLDFRDYGYTF. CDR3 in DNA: TGTGCCAGCAGCCTGGATTTTCGGGACTATGGCTACACCTTC.

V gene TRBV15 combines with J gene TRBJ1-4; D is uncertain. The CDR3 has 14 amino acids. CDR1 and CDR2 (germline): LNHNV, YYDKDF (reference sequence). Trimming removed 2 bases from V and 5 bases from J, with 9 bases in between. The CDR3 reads CATSRSVNNEKLFF. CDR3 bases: TGTGCCACCAGCAGATCGGTCAACAATGAAAAACTGTTTTTT.

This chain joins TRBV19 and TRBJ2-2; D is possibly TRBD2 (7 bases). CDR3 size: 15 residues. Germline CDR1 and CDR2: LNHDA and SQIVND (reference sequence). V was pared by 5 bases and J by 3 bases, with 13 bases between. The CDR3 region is CASSGTGGHTGELFF. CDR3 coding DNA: TGTGCCAGTAGTGGGACCGGGGGGCACACCGGGGAGCTGTTTTTT.

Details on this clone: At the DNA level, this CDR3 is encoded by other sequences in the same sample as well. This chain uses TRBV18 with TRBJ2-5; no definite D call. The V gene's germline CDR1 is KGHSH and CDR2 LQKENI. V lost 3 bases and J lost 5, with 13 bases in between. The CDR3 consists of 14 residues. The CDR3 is CASSPPEVRETQYF. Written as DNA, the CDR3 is TGTGCCAGCTCACCTCCAGAGGTTCGGGAGACCCAGTACTTC.

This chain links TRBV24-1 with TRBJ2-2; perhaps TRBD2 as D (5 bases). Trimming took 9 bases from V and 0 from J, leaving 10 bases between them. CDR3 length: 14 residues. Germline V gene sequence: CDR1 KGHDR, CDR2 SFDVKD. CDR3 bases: TGTGCCACCGCGGACGGGACGAACACCGGGGAGCTGTTTTTT. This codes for CATADGTNTGELFF.

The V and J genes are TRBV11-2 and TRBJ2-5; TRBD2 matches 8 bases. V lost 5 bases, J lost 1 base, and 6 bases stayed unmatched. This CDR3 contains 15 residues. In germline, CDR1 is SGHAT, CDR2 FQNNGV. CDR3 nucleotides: TGTGCCAGCAGCATTCAGCGGGGGCCCCAAGAGACCCAGTACTTC. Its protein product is CASSIQRGPQETQYF. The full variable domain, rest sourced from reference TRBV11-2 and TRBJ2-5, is EAGVAQSPRYKIIEKRQSVAFWCNPISGHATLYWYQQILGQGPKLLIQFQNNGVVDDSQLPKDRFSAERLKGVDSTLKIQPAKLEDSAVYLCASSIQRGPQETQYFGPGTRLLVL.

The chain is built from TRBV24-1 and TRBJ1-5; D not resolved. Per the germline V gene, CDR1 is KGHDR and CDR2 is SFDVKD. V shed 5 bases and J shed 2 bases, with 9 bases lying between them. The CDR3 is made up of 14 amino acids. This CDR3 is CATSGAGGNQPQHF. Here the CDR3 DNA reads TGTGCCACCAGTGGGGCAGGCGGCAATCAGCCCCAGCATTTT.

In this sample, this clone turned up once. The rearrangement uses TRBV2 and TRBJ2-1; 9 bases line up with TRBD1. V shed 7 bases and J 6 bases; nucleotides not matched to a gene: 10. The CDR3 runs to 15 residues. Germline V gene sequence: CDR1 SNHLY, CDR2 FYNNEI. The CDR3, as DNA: TGTGCCAGCATAGCTGGGACAGGGATAATCAATGAGCAGTTCTTC. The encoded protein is CASIAGTGIINEQFF.

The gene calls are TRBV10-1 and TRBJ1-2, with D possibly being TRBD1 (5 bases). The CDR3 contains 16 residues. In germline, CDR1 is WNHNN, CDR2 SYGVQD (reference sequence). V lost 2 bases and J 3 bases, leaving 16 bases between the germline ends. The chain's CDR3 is CASSEPPPRQHYGYTF. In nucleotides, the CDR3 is TGCGCCAGCAGTGAGCCGCCGCCGCGACAGCACTATGGCTACACCTTC.

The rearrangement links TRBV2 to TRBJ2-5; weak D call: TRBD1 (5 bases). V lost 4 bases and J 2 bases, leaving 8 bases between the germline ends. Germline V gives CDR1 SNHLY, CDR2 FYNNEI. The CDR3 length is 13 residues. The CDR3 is CASSVRTQETQYF. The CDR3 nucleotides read TGTGCCAGCAGTGTACGGACACAAGAGACCCAGTACTTC.

Here the CDR3 reads CASSVGRAYEQYF. The CDR3, as DNA: TGTGCCAGTTCGGTGGGCAGGGCCTACGAGCAGTACTTC. The chain joins TRBV19 to TRBJ2-7, with D perhaps TRBD1 (5 bases). This CDR3 has 13 amino acids. Germline values: CDR1 LNHDA, CDR2 SQIVND (reference sequence). Trimming pared 8 bases from V and 2 bases from J, leaving 13 bases between. The full variable domain, rest sourced from reference TRBV19 and TRBJ2-7, is DGGITQSPKYLFRKEGQNVTLSCEQNLNHDAMYWYRQDPGQGLRLIYYSQIVNDFQKGDIAEGYSVSREKKESFPLTVTSAQKNPTAFYLCASSVGRAYEQYFGPGTRLTVT.

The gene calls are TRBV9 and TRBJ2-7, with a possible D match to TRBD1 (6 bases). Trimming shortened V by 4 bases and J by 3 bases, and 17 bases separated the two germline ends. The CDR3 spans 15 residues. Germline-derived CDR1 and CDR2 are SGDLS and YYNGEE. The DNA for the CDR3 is TGTGCCAGCAGCCCAGGGACATATTCCCTCTACGAGCAGTACTTC. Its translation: CASSPGTYSLYEQYF.

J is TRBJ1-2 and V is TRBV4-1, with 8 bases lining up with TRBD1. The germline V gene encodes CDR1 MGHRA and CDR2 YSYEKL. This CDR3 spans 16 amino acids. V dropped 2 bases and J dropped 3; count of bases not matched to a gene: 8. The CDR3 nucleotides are TGCGCCAGCAGCCAAACCACGACAGGGGCTTACTATGGCTACACCTTC. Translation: CASSQTTTGAYYGYTF.

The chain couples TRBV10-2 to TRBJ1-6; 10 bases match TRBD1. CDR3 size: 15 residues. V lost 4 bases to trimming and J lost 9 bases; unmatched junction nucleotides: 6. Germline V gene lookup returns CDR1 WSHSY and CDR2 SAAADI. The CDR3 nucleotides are TGCGCCAGCAGTGGACAGGGGGCGCCGGGTTCACCCCTCCACTTT. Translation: CASSGQGAPGSPLHF.

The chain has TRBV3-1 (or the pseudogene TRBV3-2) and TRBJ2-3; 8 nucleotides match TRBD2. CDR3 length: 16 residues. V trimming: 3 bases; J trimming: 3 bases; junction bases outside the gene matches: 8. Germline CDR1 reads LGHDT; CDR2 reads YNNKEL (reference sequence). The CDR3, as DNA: TGTGCCAGCAGCCAGGTAGCGGGGCTAAGGACAGATACGCAGTATTTT. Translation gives CASSQVAGLRTDTQYF.

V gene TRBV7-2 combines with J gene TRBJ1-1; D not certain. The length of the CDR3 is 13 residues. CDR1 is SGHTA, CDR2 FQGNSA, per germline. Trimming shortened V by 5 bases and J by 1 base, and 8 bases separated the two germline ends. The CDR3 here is CASSPRSNTEAFF. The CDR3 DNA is TGTGCCAGCAGCCCGAGATCGAACACTGAAGCTTTCTTT.

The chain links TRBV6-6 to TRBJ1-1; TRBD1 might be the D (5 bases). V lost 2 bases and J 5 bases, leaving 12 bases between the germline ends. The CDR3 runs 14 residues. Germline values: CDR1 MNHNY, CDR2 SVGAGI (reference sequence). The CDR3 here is CASSYGRGETEAFF. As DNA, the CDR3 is TGTGCCAGCAGTTACGGGAGGGGAGAGACTGAAGCTTTCTTT.

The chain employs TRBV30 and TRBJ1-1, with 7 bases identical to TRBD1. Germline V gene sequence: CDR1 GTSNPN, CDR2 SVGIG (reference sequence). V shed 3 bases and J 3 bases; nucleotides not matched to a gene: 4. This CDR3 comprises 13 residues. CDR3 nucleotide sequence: TGTGCCTGGAGCTTCGGACAGGACACTGAAGCTTTCTTT. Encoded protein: CAWSFGQDTEAFF.

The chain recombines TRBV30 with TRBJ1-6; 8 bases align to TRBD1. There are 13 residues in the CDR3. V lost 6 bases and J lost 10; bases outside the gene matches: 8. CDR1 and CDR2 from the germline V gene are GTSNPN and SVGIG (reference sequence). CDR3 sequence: CACQGATGSPLHF. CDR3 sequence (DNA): TGTGCCTGCCAGGGGGCAACGGGATCACCCCTCCACTTT.

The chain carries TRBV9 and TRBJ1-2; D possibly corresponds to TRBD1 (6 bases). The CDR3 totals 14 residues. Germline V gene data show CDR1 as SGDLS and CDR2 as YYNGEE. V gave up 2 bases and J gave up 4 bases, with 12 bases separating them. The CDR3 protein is CASSVVTGFYGYTF. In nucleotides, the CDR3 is TGTGCCAGCAGCGTTGTAACAGGGTTCTATGGCTACACCTTC. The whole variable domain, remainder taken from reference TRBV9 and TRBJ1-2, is DSGVTQTPKHLITATGQRVTLRCSPRSGDLSVYWYQQSLDQGLQFLIQYYNGEERAKGNILERFSAQQFPDLHSELNLSSLELGDSALYFCASSVVTGFYGYTFGSGTRLTVV.

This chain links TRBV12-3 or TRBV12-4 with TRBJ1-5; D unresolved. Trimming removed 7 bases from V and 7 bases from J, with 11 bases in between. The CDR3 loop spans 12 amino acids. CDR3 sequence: CASTPGPQPQHF. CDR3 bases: TGTGCCAGCACCCCTGGCCCCCAGCCCCAGCATTTT.

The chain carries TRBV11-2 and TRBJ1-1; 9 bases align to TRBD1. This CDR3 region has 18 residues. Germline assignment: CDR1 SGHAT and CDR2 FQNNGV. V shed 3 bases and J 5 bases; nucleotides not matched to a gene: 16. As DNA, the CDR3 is TGTGCCAGCAGCTTCCCTCGTCCGGGACAGGGTTCAGCTACTGAAGCTTTCTTT. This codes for CASSFPRPGQGSATEAFF.

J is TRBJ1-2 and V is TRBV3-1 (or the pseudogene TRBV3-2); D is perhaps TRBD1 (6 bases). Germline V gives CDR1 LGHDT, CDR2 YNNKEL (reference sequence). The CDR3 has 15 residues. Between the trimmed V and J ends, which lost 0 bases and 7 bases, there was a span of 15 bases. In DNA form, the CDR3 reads TGTGCCAGCAGCCAAGATAGCGGGGGCCTCCGTGGCTACACCTTC. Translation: CASSQDSGGLRGYTF.

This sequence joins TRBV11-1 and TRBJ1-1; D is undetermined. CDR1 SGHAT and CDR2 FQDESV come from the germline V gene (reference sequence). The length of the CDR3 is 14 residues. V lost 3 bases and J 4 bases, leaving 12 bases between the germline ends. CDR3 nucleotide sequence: TGTGCCAGCAGCTTCCTGGAGAAGAGCACTGAAGCTTTCTTT. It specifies CASSFLEKSTEAFF.

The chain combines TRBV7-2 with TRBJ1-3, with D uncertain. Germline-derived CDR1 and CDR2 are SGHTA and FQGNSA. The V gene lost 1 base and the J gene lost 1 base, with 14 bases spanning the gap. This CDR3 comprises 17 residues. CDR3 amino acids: CASSLEEDDISGNTIYF. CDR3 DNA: TGTGCCAGCAGCTTAGAGGAGGACGACATTTCTGGAAACACCATATATTTT. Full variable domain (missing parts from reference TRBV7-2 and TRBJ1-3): GAGVSQSPSNKVTEKGKDVELRCDPISGHTALYWYRQSLGQGLEFLIYFQGNSAPDKSGLPSDRFSAERTGGSVSTLTIQRTQQEDSAVYLCASSLEEDDISGNTIYFGEGSWLTVV.

This CDR3 reads CATFTNRDHEQYF. As DNA, the CDR3 is TGTGCCACCTTTACCAACAGGGATCACGAGCAGTACTTC. V and J are TRBV6-5 and TRBJ2-7; the D gene is possibly TRBD1 (6 bases). Germline-derived CDR1 and CDR2 are MNHEY and SVGAGI. Trimming removed 10 bases at V and 5 bases at J, with 18 bases between. The CDR3 totals 13 residues.